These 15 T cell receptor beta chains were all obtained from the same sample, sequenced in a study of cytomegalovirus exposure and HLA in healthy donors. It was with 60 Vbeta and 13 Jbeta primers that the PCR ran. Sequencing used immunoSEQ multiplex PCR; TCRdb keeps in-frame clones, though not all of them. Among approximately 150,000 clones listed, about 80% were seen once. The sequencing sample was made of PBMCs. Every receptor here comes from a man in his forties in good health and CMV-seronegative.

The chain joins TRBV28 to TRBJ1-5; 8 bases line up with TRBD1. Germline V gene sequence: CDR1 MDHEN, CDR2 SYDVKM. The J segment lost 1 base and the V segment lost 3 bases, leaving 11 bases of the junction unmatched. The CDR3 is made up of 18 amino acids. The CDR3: CASSFTHIRDRSNQPQHF. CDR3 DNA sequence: TGTGCCAGCAGTTTCACACACATCCGGGACAGGAGCAATCAGCCCCAGCATTTT.

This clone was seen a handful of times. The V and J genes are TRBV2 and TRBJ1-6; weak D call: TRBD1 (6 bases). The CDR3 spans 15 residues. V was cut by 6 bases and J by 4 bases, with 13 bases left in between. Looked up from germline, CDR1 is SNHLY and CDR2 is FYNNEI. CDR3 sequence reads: CASSVGQSYNSPLHF. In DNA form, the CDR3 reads TGTGCCAGCAGCGTCGGACAGTCTTATAATTCACCCCTCCACTTT.

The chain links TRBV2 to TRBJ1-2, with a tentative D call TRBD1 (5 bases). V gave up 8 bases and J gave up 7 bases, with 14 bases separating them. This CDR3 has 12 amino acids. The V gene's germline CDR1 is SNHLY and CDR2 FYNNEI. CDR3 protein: CASLGGGVGYTF. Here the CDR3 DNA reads TGTGCCAGCCTCGGGGGAGGGGTTGGCTACACCTTC.

CDR3 sequence (DNA): TGTGCCAGCAGCTTGCTTTTCTATGGCTACACCTTC. Translating it yields CASSLLFYGYTF. The chain recombines TRBV5-6 with TRBJ1-2; D ambiguous. Germline V lookup: CDR1 SGHDT, CDR2 YYEEEE. V was cut by 1 base and J by 4 bases, with 5 bases left in between. The CDR3 is 12 amino acids.

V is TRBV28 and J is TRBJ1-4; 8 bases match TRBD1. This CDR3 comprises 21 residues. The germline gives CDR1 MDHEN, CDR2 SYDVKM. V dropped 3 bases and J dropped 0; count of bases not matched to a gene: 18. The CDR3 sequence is CASSFPASLDREDSTNEKLFF. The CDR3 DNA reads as TGTGCCAGCAGTTTTCCCGCCTCGCTGGACAGGGAAGATTCAACTAATGAAAAACTGTTTTTT. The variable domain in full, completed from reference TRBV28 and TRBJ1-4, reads DVKVTQSSRYLVKRTGEKVFLECVQDMDHENMFWYRQDPGLGLRLIYFSYDVKMKEKGDIPEGYSVSREKKERFSLILESASTNQTSMYLCASSFPASLDREDSTNEKLFFGSGTQLSVL.

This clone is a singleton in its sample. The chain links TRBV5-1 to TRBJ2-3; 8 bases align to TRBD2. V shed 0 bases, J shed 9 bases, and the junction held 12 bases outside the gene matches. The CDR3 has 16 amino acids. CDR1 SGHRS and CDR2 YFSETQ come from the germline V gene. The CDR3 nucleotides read TGCGCCAGCAGCTTGGGGGTAGCGGGACCTACGGAGACGCAGTATTTT. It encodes CASSLGVAGPTETQYF.

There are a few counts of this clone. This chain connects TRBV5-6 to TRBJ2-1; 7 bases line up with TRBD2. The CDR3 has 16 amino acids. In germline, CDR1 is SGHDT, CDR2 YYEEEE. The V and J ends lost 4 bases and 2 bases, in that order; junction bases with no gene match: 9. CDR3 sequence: CASSPVGAGAYNEQFF. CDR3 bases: TGTGCCAGCAGCCCGGTGGGCGCGGGAGCCTACAATGAGCAGTTCTTC.

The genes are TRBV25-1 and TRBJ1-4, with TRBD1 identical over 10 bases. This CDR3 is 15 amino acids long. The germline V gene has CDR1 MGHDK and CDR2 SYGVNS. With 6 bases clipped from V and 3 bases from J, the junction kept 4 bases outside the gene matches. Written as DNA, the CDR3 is TGTGCCAGCAGGGGGACAGGGGATGCTAATGAAAAACTGTTTTTT. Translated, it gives CASRGTGDANEKLFF. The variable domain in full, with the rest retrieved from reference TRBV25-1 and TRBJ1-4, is EADIYQTPRYLVIGTGKKITLECSQTMGHDKMYWYQQDPGMELHLIHYSYGVNSTEKGDLSSESTVSRIRTEHFPLTLESARPSHTSQYLCASRGTGDANEKLFFGSGTQLSVL.

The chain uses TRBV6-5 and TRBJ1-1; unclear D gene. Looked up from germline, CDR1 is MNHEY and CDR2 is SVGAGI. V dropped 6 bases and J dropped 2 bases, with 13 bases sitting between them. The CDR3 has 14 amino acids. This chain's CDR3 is CASRAGMFNTEAFF. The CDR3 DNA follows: TGTGCCAGCAGAGCCGGGATGTTCAACACTGAAGCTTTCTTT.

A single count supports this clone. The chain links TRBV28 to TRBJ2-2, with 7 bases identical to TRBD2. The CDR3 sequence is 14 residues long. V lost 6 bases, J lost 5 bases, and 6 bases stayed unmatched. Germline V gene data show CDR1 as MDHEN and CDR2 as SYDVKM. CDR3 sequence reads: CASREGGSTGELFF. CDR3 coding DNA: TGTGCCAGCAGAGAAGGCGGGAGTACCGGGGAGCTGTTTTTT.

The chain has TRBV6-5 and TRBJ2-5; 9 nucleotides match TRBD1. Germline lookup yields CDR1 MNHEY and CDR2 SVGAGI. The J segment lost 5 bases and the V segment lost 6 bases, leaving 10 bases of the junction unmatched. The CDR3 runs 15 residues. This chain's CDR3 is CASSPLTGGFETQYF. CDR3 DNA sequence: TGTGCCAGCAGCCCTCTGACAGGGGGATTCGAGACCCAGTACTTC.

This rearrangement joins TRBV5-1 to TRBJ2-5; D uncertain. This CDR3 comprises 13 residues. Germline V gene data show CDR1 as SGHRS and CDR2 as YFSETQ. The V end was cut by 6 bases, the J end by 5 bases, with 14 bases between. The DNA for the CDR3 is TGCGCCAGCACGGTCTCGGAGAGGGAGACCCAGTACTTC. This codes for CASTVSERETQYF.

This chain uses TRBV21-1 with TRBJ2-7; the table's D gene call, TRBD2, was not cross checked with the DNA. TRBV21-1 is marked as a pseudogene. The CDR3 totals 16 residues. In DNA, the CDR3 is TGTGCCAGCGGCGATTCCGGGACTAGCGTTATCTACGAGCAGTACTTC. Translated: CASGDSGTSVIYEQYF.

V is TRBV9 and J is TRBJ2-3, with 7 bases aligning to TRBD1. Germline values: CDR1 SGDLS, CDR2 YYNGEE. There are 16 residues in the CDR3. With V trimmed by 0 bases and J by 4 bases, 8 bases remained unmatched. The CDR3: CASSVDPGGSADTQYF. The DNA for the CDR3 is TGTGCCAGCAGCGTAGATCCAGGGGGAAGCGCAGATACGCAGTATTTT.

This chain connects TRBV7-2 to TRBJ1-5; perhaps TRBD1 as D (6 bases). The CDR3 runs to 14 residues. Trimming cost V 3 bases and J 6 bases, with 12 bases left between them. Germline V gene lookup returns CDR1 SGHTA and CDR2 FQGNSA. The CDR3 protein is CASSFITGTQPQHF. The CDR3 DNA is TGTGCCAGCAGCTTTATTACAGGGACTCAGCCCCAGCATTTT.